This TCR beta chain was obtained from a study of OX40 agonist ivuxolimab in advanced cancers. About the study: Patients undergoing dose escalation presented with hepatocellular carcinoma, melanoma, renal cell or head and neck cancer.

Judged by abundance, this clone is medium-sized. This CDR3 has 13 residues. V was pared by 0 bases and J by 4 bases, with 7 bases between. CDR1 SGHDN and CDR2 FVKESK come from the germline V gene. Repertoires were generated with immunoSEQ multiplex PCR, while TCRdb's copy carries only in-frame clones and drops some. The data contain roughly 30,000 clones, 88% of them seen just once; the ten biggest clones take up around 54%. The specimen was CD4+ or CD8+ T cells sorted from blood, collected in a trial of the OX40 agonist ivuxolimab. The source is an adult with an advanced solid tumor such as melanoma, head and neck, liver or kidney cancer. This chain joins TRBV14 and TRBJ2-7; D may match TRBD1 or TRBD2 (5 bases each). The CDR3 here is CASSQEWGYEQYF. As DNA, the CDR3 is TGTGCCAGCAGCCAAGAGTGGGGGTACGAGCAGTACTTC.